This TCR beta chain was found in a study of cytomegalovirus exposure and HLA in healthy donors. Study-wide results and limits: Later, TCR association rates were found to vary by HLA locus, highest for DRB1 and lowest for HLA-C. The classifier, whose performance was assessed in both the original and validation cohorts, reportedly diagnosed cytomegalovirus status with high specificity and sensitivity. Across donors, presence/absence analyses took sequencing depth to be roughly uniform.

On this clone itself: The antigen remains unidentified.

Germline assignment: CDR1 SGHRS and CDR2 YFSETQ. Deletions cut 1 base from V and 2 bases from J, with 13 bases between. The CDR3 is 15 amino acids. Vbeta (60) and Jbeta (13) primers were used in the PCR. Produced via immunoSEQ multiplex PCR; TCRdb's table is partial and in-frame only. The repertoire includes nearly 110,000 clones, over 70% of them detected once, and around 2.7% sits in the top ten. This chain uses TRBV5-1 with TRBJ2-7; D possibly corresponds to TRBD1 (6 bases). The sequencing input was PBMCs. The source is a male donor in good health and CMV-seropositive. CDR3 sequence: CASSLQTGLTYEQYF. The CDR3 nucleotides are TGCGCCAGCAGCTTGCAAACAGGGCTTACCTACGAGCAGTACTTC.